The source of this TCR beta chain is a study of T cell clonotyping in hematopoietic cell transplantation. The study, taken as a whole, reports: Recipient TCR diversity dropped after transplant; expanded clonotypes rose from day 30 to 180. No sorting was done, leaving CD4 and CD8 contributions mixed. Graft donor and pretransplant recipient Inverse Simpson Index values predicted broader posttransplant TCR diversity.

Sequenced by immunoSEQ multiplex PCR; TCRdb stores in-frame clones only, minus some. The repertoire consists of some 15,000 clones, with 85% to 90% occurring once and the leading ten covering around 2.5%. This clone was found once. Its antigen is currently unknown. Trimming stripped 4 bases from V and 4 bases from J, with 9 bases between. CDR3 size: 12 residues. Germline values: CDR1 SGHRS, CDR2 YFSETQ. The J gene is TRBJ2-7, the V gene TRBV5-1, with D maybe TRBD1 (5 bases). The source material was peripheral blood mononuclear cells. The sequence came from a middle-aged man in good health. Some clones in this sample may be carry-over from other donors' samples. The CDR3 region is CASSGQGYEQYF. CDR3 coding DNA: TGCGCCAGCAGCGGGCAGGGATACGAGCAGTACTTC.